This T cell receptor (beta chain) is from a study of T cell repertoires in cytomegalovirus infection. At the level of the study: CMV infection plus the matching HLA type was flagged by public TCR beta signatures. Broader study findings: Cumulative frequency (of public TCR beta family members) identified carriers of CMV plus the relevant HLA. Predominance within the ex vivo response was attributable to HLA-C-restricted CMV-specific TCR beta clonotypes.

This clonotype was seen more than once but under ten times. Its target is not known. TCRdb ran MiXCR on the reads and lists one entry per CDR3 protein. Of under 200,000 distinct CDR3 sequences in the sample, 17% were seen once. This CDR3 region has 15 residues. Germline CDR1 and CDR2: SNHLY and FYNNEI. After removal of 8 bases from V and 6 bases from J, the junction contained 10 bases not matched to a gene. The material sequenced was CD8+ T cells from PBMCs. The TCR was taken from a human donor in good health (CMV status not recorded). Some clones in this sample may be carry-over from other donors' samples. This sequence joins TRBV2 and TRBJ2-7; 13 bases agree with TRBD2. The CDR3 sequence: CASETSGTSGIEQYF. For the CDR3, the DNA is TGTGCCAGCGAAACCTCCGGGACTAGCGGGATCGAGCAGTACTTC. Full variable domain (rest looked up from reference TRBV2 and TRBJ2-7): EPEVTQTPSHQVTQMGQEVILRCVPISNHLYFYWYRQILGQKVEFLVSFYNNEISEKSEIFDDQFSVERPDGSNFTLKIRSTKLEDSAMYFCASETSGTSGIEQYFGPGTRLTVT.